This T cell receptor beta chain was obtained from a study of immune cell composition in non-small cell lung cancer. Overall study findings and caveats: Adenocarcinomas with higher top tumour-associated clone frequency had more reactive TILs.

Produced via immunoSEQ multiplex PCR; TCRdb's table is partial and in-frame only. The data hold about 4,900 clones, with 55% to 80% observed a single time. This clone came up a few times. Its antigen remains unknown. Normal lung sampling was at least 3 cm from the tumour, as distant as possible. DNA was extracted from unsorted cell suspensions stored frozen. Germline V gene data show CDR1 as SGHNT and CDR2 as YENEEA. The CDR3 has 14 residues. After removal of 5 bases from V and 2 bases from J, the junction contained 4 bases not matched to a gene. The rearrangement links TRBV11-3 to TRBJ2-3; 7 bases line up with TRBD2. The sequenced sample consisted of non-adjacent lung tissue. The sequence was obtained from a human donor with non-small cell lung cancer. CDR3 in DNA: TGTGCCAGCAGCCTAGGACTAGACACAGATACGCAGTATTTT. Its protein product is CASSLGLDTDTQYF.